The next 5 T cell receptor beta chains were all read from a single sample in a study of cytomegalovirus exposure and HLA in healthy donors. A multiplex PCR was run with 60 Vbeta primers and 13 Jbeta primers. This table comes from immunoSEQ multiplex PCR, and its TCRdb copy is limited to in-frame clones, with some not included. The top ten hold 2.5% to 3% of the sample, which has around 130,000 clones, approximately 78% seen once. What was sequenced was PBMCs. The origin of the receptors is a human donor in good health.

V and J are TRBV4-2 and TRBJ2-5, with 10 bases aligning to TRBD2. The CDR3 contains 16 residues. Germline CDR1 reads LGHNA; CDR2 reads YNFKEQ. V trimming: 0 bases; J trimming: 1 base; junction bases outside the gene matches: 2. This CDR3 is CASSQDGTSAQETQYF. The DNA for the CDR3 is TGTGCCAGCAGCCAAGATGGGACTAGCGCCCAAGAGACCCAGTACTTC.

V is TRBV2 and J is TRBJ2-2, with 8 bases matching TRBD1. Trimming at V came to 5 bases and at J to 7 bases, leaving 3 bases not matched to a gene. This CDR3 spans 13 amino acids. Germline V gives CDR1 SNHLY, CDR2 FYNNEI. The chain's CDR3 is CASSSGGHGELFF. CDR3 DNA sequence: TGTGCCAGCAGTTCAGGGGGCCACGGGGAGCTGTTTTTT.

This clone has just a few counts. The chain links TRBV7-8 to TRBJ2-3; 11 bases match TRBD2. The V and J ends lost 0 bases and 8 bases, in that order; junction bases with no gene match: 10. The germline gives CDR1 SGHVS, CDR2 FQNEAQ. This CDR3 spans 17 amino acids. This CDR3 is CASSLALAGGFSVTQYF. The DNA of the CDR3 is TGTGCCAGCAGCTTAGCGCTAGCGGGGGGATTTTCAGTTACGCAGTATTTT.

This chain connects TRBV10-3 to TRBJ2-3; possible D gene TRBD2, 6 bases. There are 15 residues in the CDR3. V was cut by 0 bases and J by 6 bases, with 13 bases left in between. Germline CDR1 ENHRY, CDR2 SYGVKD. The CDR3: CAISESGGGGDTQYF. In DNA, the CDR3 is TGTGCCATCAGTGAGTCGGGAGGAGGTGGGGATACGCAGTATTTT.

This clone has a handful of counts. This chain uses TRBV4-3 with TRBJ1-4; perhaps TRBD1 as D (6 bases). The germline CDR1 and CDR2 sequences are LGHNA and YSLEER. CDR3 length: 16 amino acids. The V end was cut by 4 bases, the J end by 8 bases, with 20 bases between. The CDR3 nucleotides read TGCGCCAGCAGCCCTATCGGGGGGGCGTTGGGCGAAAAACTGTTTTTT. Its translation is CASSPIGGALGEKLFF.